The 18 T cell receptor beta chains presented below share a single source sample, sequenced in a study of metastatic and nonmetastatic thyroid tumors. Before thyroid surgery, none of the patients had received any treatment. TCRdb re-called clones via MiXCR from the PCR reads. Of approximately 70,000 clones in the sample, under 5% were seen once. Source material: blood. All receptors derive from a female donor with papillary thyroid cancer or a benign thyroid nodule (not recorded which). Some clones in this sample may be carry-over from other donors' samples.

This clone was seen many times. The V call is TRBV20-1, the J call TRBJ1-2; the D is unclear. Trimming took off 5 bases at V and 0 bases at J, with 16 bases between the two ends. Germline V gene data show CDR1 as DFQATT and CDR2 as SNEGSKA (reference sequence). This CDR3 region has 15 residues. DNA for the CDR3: TGCAGTGCTCGAGGAGGCCGCCGGGCTAACTATGGCTACACCTTC. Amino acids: CSARGGRRANYGYTF.

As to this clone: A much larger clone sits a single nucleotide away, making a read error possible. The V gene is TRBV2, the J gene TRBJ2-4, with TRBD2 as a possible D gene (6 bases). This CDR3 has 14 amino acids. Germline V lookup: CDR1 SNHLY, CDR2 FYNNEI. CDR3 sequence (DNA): TGTGACAGCAGGGAGGCTGACAACAAAAACATTCAGTACTTC. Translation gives CDSREADNKNIQYF.

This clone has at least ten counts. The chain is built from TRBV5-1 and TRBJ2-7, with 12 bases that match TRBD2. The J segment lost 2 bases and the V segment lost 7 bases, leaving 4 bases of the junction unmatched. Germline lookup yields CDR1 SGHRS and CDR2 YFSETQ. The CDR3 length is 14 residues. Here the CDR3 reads CASRRLAGAYEQYF. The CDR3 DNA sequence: TGCGCCAGCCGTAGACTAGCGGGAGCCTACGAGCAGTACTTC. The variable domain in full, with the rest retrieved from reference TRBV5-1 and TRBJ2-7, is KAGVTQTPRYLIKTRGQQVTLSCSPISGHRSVSWYQQTPGQGLQFLFEYFSETQRNKGNFPGRFSGRQFSNSRSEMNVSTLELGDSALYLCASRRLAGAYEQYFGPGTRLTVT.

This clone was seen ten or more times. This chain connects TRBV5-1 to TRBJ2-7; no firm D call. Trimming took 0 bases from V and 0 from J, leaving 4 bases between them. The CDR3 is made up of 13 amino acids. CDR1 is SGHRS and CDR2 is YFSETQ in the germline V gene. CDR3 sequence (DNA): TGCGCCAGCAGCTTGGCGTCCTCCTACGAGCAGTACTTC. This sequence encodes CASSLASSYEQYF.

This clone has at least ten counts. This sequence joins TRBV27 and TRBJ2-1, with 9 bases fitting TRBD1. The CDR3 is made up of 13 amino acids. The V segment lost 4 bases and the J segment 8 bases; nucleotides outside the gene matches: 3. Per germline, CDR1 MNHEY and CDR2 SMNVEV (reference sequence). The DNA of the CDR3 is TGTGCCAGCAGTTCTGACAGGGGGTATGAGCAGTTCTTC. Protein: CASSSDRGYEQFF.

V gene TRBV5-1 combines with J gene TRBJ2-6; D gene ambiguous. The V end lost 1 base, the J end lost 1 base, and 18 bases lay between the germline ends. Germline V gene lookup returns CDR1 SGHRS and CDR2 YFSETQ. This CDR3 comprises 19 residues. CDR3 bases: TGCGCCAGCAGCTTGTTGCTAGACGGCATAAGGTCTGGGGCCAACGTCCTGACTTTC. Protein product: CASSLLLDGIRSGANVLTF.

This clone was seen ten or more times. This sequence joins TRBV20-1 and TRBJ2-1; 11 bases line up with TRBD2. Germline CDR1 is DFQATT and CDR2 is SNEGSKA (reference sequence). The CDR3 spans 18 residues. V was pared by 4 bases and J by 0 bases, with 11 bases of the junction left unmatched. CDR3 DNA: TGCAGTGCTACGGGACTAGCGGTATCAAGGGGCTCCTACAATGAGCAGTTCTTC. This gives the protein CSATGLAVSRGSYNEQFF.

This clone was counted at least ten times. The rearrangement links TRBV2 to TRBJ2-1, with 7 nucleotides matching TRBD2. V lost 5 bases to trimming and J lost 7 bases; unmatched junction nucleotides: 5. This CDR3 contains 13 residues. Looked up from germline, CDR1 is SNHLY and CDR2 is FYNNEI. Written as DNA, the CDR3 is TGTGCCAGCAGTCGGGACTATAATAATGAGCAGTTCTTC. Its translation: CASSRDYNNEQFF.

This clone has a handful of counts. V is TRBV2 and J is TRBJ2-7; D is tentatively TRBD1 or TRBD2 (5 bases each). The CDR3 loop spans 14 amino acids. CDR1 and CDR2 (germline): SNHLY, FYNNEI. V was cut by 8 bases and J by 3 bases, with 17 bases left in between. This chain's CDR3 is CASGAGTRLYEQYF. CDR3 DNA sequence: TGTGCCAGCGGCGCCGGGACGAGGCTCTACGAGCAGTACTTC.

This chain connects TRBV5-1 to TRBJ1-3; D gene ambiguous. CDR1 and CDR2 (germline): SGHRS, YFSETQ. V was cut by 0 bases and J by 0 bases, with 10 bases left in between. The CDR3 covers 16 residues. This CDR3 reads CASSLGQTFSGNTIYF. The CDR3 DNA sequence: TGCGCCAGCAGCTTGGGACAAACCTTCTCTGGAAACACCATATATTTT.

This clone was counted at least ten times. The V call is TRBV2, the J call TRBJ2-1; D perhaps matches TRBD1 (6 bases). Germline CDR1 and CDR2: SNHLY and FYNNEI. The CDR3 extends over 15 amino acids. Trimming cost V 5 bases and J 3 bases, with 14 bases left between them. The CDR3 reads CASSPTRGGYNEQFF. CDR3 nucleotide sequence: TGTGCCAGCAGTCCCACCCGAGGGGGCTACAATGAGCAGTTCTTC. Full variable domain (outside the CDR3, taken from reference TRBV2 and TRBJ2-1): EPEVTQTPSHQVTQMGQEVILRCVPISNHLYFYWYRQILGQKVEFLVSFYNNEISEKSEIFDDQFSVERPDGSNFTLKIRSTKLEDSAMYFCASSPTRGGYNEQFFGPGTRLTVL.

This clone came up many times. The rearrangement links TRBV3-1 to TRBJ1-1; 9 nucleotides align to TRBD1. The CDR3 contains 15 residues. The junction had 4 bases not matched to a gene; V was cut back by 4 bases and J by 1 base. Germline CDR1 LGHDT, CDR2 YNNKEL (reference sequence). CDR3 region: CASSLRGQGNTEAFF. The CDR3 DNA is TGTGCCAGCAGCCTACGGGGACAGGGGAACACTGAAGCTTTCTTT.

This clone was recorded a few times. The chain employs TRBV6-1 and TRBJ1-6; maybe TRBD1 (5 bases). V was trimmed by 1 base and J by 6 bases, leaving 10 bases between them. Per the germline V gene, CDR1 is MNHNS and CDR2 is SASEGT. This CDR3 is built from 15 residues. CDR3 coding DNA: TGTGCCAGCAGTGAAGGCCAGGGTACTAATTCACCCCTCCACTTT. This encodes CASSEGQGTNSPLHF.

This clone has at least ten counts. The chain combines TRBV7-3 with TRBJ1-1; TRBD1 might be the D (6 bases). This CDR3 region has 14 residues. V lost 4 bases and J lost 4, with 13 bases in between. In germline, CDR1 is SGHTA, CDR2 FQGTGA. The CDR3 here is CASSSVGQTTEAFF. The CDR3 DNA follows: TGTGCCAGCAGCTCTGTGGGACAAACCACTGAAGCTTTCTTT.

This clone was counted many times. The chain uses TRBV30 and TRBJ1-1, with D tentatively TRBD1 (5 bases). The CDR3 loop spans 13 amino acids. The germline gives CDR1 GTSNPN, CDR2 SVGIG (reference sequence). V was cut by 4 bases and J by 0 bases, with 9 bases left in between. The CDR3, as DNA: TGTGCCTGGACGAGACAGCTGAACACTGAAGCTTTCTTT. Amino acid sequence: CAWTRQLNTEAFF.

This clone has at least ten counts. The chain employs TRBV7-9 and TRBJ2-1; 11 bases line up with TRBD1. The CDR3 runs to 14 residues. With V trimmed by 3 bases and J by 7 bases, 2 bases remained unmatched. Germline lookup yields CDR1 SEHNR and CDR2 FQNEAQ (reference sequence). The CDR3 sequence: CASSFRDRGNEQFF. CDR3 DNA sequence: TGTGCCAGCAGCTTCCGGGACAGGGGGAATGAGCAGTTCTTC.

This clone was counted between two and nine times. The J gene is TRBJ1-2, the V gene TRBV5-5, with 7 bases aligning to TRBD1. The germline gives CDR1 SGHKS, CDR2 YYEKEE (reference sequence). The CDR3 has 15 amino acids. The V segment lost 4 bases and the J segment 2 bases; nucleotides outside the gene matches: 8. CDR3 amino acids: CASSPSGGGNYGYTF. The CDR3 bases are TGTGCCAGCAGCCCGAGCGGAGGGGGCAACTATGGCTACACCTTC.

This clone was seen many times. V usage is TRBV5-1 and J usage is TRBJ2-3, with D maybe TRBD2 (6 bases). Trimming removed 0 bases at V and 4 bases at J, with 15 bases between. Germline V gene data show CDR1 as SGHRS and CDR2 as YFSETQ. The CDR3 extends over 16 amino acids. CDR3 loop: CASSLVRENRADTQYF. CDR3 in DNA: TGCGCCAGCAGCTTGGTTCGGGAGAATCGGGCAGATACGCAGTATTTT.